This T cell receptor (beta chain) was recovered during a study of shared clonotypes between healthy human individuals. Trimming cost V 2 bases and J 2 bases, with 13 bases left between them. Germline loops: CDR1 MNHNS, CDR2 SASEGT. The CDR3 loop spans 16 amino acids. This table comes from immunoSEQ multiplex PCR, and its TCRdb copy is limited to in-frame clones, with some not included. The sample records 230,000 or so clones, under 80% being singletons. Sequenced sample: memory CD4+ T cells sorted from blood. Subset of the sample: CD45RA-negative fraction. This rearrangement joins TRBV6-1 to TRBJ2-4; possibly TRBD2 for D (6 bases). The source is a man aged 25-45 years in good health. This chain's CDR3 is CASSEPPGVTKNIQYF. CDR3 in DNA: TGTGCCAGCAGTGAACCACCGGGGGTGACCAAAAACATTCAGTACTTC.